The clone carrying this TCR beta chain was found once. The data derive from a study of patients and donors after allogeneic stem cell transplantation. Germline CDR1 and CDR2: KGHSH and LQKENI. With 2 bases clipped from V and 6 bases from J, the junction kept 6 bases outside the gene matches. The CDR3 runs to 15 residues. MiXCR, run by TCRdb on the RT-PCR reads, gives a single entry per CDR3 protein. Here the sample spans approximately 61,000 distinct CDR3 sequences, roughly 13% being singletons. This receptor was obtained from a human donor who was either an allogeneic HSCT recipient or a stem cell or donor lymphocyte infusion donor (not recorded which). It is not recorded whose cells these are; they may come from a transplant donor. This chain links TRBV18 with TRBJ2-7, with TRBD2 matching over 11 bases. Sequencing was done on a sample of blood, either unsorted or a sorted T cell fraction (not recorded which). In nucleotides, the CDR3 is TGTGCCAGCTCACCAAAAACTCTAGCGGGAGGCGAGCAGTACTTC. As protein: CASSPKTLAGGEQYF. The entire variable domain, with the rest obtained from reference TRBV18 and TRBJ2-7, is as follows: NAGVMQNPRHLVRRRGQEARLRCSPMKGHSHVYWYRQLPEEGLKFMVYLQKENIIDESGMPKERFSAEFPKEGPSILRIQQVVRGDSAAYFCASSPKTLAGGEQYFGPGTRLTVT.